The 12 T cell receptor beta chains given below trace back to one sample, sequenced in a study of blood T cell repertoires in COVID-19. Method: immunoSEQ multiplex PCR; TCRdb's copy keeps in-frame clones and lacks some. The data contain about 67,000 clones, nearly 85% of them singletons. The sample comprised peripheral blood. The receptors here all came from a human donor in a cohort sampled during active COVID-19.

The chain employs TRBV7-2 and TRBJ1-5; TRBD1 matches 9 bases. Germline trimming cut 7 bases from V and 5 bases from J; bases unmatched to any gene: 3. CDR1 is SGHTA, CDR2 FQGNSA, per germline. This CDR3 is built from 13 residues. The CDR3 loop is CASKGTGHQPQHF. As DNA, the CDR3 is TGTGCCAGCAAAGGGACAGGGCATCAGCCCCAGCATTTT. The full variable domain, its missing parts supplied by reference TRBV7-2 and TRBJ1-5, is GAGVSQSPSNKVTEKGKDVELRCDPISGHTALYWYRQSLGQGLEFLIYFQGNSAPDKSGLPSDRFSAERTGGSVSTLTIQRTQQEDSAVYLCASKGTGHQPQHFGDGTRLSIL.

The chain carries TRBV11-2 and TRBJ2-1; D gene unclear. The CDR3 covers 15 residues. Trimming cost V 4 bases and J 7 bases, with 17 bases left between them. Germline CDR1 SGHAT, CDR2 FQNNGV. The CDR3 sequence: CASSSILGLRNEQFF. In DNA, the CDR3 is TGTGCCAGCAGCTCCATTCTGGGTCTGAGGAATGAGCAGTTCTTC.

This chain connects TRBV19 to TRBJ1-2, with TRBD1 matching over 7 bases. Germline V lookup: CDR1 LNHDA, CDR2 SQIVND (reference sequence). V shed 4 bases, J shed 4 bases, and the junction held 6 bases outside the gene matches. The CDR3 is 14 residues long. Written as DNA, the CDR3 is TGTGCCAGTAGTAGGGGACAGTTAGCCTATGGCTACACCTTC. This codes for CASSRGQLAYGYTF. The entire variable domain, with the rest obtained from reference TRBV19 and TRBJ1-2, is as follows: DGGITQSPKYLFRKEGQNVTLSCEQNLNHDAMYWYRQDPGQGLRLIYYSQIVNDFQKGDIAEGYSVSREKKESFPLTVTSAQKNPTAFYLCASSRGQLAYGYTFGSGTRLTVV.

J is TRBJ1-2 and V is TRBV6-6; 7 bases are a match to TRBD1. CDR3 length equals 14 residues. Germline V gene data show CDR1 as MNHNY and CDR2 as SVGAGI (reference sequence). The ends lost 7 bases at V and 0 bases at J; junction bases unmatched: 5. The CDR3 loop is CASTRDSANYGYTF. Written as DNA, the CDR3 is TGTGCCAGCACTCGGGACAGCGCTAACTATGGCTACACCTTC.

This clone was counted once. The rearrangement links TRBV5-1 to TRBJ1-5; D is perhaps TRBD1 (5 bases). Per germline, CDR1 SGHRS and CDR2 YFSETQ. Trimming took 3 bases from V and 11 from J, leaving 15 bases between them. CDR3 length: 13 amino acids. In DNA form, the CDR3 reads TGCGCCAGCAGCTCCAGACAGTTCGCAGCCCAGCATTTT. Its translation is CASSSRQFAAQHF.

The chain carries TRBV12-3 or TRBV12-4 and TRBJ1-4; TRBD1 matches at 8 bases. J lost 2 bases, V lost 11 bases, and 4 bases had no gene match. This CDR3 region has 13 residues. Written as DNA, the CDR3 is TGTGCCGTACGACAGGGGACTAATGAAAAACTGTTTTTT. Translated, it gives CAVRQGTNEKLFF.

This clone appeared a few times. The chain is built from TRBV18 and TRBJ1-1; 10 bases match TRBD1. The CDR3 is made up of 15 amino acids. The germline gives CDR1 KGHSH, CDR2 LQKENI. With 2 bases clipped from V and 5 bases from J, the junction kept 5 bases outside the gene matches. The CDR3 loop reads CASSPVWDRGTEAFF. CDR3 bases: TGTGCCAGCTCACCAGTCTGGGACAGGGGTACTGAAGCTTTCTTT.

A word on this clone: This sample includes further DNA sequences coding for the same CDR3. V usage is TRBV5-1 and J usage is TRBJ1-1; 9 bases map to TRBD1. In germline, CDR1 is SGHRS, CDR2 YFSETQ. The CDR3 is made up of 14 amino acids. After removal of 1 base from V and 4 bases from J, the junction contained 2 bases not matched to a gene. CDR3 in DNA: TGCGCCAGCAGCTTGACAGGGGGCATCACTGAAGCTTTCTTT. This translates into CASSLTGGITEAFF. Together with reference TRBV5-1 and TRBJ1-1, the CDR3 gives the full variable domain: KAGVTQTPRYLIKTRGQQVTLSCSPISGHRSVSWYQQTPGQGLQFLFEYFSETQRNKGNFPGRFSGRQFSNSRSEMNVSTLELGDSALYLCASSLTGGITEAFFGQGTRLTVV.

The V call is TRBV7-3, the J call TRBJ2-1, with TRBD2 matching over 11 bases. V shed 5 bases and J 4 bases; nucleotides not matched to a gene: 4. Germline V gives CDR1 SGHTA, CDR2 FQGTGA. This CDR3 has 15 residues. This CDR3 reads CASSLLAGEYNEQFF. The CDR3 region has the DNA TGTGCCAGCAGCCTACTAGCGGGGGAGTACAATGAGCAGTTCTTC.

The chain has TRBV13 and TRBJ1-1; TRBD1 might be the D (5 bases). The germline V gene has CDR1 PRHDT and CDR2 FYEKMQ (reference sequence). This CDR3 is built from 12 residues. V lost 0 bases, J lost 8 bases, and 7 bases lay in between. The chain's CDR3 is CASSLGTEEAFF. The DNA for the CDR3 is TGTGCCAGCAGCTTAGGGACAGAGGAAGCTTTCTTT.

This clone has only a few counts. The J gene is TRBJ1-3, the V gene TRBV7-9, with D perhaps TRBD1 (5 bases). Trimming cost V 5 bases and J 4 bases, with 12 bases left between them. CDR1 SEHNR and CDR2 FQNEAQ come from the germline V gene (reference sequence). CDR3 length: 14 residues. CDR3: CASSLREYGNTIYF. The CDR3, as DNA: TGTGCCAGCAGCCTCAGGGAATACGGAAACACCATATATTTT.

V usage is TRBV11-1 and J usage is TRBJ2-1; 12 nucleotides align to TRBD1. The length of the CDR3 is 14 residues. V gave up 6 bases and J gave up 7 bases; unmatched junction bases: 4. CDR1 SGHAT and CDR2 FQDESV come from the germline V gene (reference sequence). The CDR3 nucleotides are TGTGCCAGCAGGGGACAGGGGGCAGGGAATGAGCAGTTCTTC. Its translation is CASRGQGAGNEQFF.